These T cell receptor beta chains were read from a single sample in a study of immune heterogeneity within non-small cell lung tumors. A single record per CDR3 protein comes from TCRdb applying MiXCR to the multiplex PCR reads. The table has 20,000 to 25,000 distinct CDR3 sequences, about 30% seen once. The sample was lung tumor tissue. The receptors derive from a man aged 40-50 years with non-small cell lung cancer. Each CDR3 is given with its conserved first and last residue. D genes are given only for firm matches. A clone size is listed for some rows: how often the clone was seen (once, few, many), or a class if it is expanded.

CDR3 protein	CDR3 DNA	clone size	V gene	J gene	CDR3 length	D gene
CASSLESGKSYEQYF	TGTGCCAGCAGCTTGGAGTCAGGCAAATCCTACGAGCAGTACTTC	few	TRBV5-5	TRBJ2-7	15	-
CASSLVSGRAYNEQFF	TGTGCCAGCAGCTTAGTTAGCGGGAGGGCCTACAATGAGCAGTTCTTC	-	TRBV7-9	TRBJ2-1	16	TRBD2
CSARGTGVDCYTF	TGCAGTGCTAGAGGGACGGGAGTAGACTGCTACACCTTC	-	TRBV20-1	TRBJ1-2	13	-
CASSYSSREQETKYF	TGTGCCAGCAGTTACTCGAGCAGAGAACAGGAGACCAAGTACTTC	-	TRBV6-5	TRBJ2-5	15	-
CSGAFQETQYF	TGCAGCGGGGCGTTCCAAGAGACCCAGTACTTC	few	TRBV29-1	TRBJ2-5	11	-
CACSLVGNYGYTF	TGTGCCTGCAGCTTAGTGGGGAACTATGGCTACACCTTC	-	TRBV7-2	TRBJ1-2	13	-
CASSLEGRTGANVLTF	TGTGCCAGCAGTTTGGAGGGGAGGACTGGGGCCAACGTCCTGACTTTC	many	TRBV27	TRBJ2-6	16	-
CASRTDRKGTEAFF	TGTGCCAGTAGGACGGACAGGAAAGGCACTGAAGCTTTCTTT	few	TRBV19	TRBJ1-1	14	TRBD1
CSGRASCNEQFF	TGCAGCGGTAGAGCTTCCTGCAATGAGCAGTTCTTC	-	TRBV29-1	TRBJ2-1	12	-
CASIQQFSGANVLTF	TGCGCCAGCATCCAACAGTTCTCTGGGGCCAACGTCCTGACTTTC	-	TRBV4-1	TRBJ2-6	15	-
CASSLVRRDTEAFF	TGTGCCAGCAGCTTAGTGAGGAGGGACACTGAAGCTTTCTTT	-	TRBV7-9	TRBJ1-1	14	-
CAWRVDGGSGNTIYF	TGTGCCTGGAGGGTGGACGGCGGCTCTGGAAACACCATATATTTT	many	TRBV30	TRBJ1-3	15	-